This is a list of T cell receptor beta chains from one sample in a study of cytomegalovirus exposure and HLA in healthy donors. TCRdb's copy holds only in-frame clones and misses some; the assay was immunoSEQ multiplex PCR. The sample has 150,000 to 200,000 clones; under 80% are singletons. The sequencing input was PBMCs. All receptors come from a female donor in good health and CMV-seronegative. Both conserved end residues are part of each CDR3. D genes are given only for firm matches. Clone size, where shown, is once, few, many, or a class for clones that have expanded.

D gene	V gene	clone size	J gene	CDR3 protein	CDR3 DNA
.	TRBV9	.	TRBJ2-2	CASSVSGVNTGELFF	TGTGCCAGCAGCGTTTCGGGAGTCAACACCGGGGAGCTGTTTTTT
.	TRBV6-1	few	TRBJ1-5	CASSDRQLAQPQHF	TGTGCCAGCAGTGACCGACAGTTAGCTCAGCCCCAGCATTTT
.	TRBV7-8	.	TRBJ1-6	CASSPAKRSPLHF	TGTGCCAGCAGCCCCGCTAAGCGTTCACCCCTCCACTTT
TRBD2	TRBV5-1	.	TRBJ2-5	CASSPPGGGETQYF	TGCGCCAGCAGCCCACCGGGGGGAGGGGAGACCCAGTACTTC
TRBD2	TRBV6-4	.	TRBJ2-1	CASSDSTSGLTEQFF	TGTGCCAGCAGTGACTCGACTAGCGGTTTGACGGAGCAGTTCTTC
.	TRBV6-4	.	TRBJ2-2	CASSIDTNTGELFF	TGTGCCAGCAGCATCGACACTAACACCGGGGAGCTGTTTTTT
.	TRBV2	.	TRBJ2-2	CASSDRGNTGELFF	TGTGCCAGCAGTGATCGGGGGAACACCGGGGAGCTGTTTTTT
.	TRBV6-6	.	TRBJ1-4	CASSSVAGAEKLFF	TGTGCCAGCAGTTCGGTGGCAGGGGCTGAAAAACTGTTTTTT
.	TRBV21-1	.	TRBJ1-5	CASSKAHRRGPQHF	TGTGCCAGCAGCAAAGCCCACAGACGTGGGCCCCAGCATTTT
TRBD1	TRBV27	.	TRBJ2-7	CASTGSRQGRYEQYF	TGTGCCAGCACCGGATCACGACAGGGCCGCTACGAGCAGTACTTC